This T cell receptor (beta chain) was observed in a study of CXCR3-negative and CXCR3-positive naive CD8 T cells. Study overall: The dataset comprises 120 million to 150 million TRB reads in total, with about 1.5 +/- 0.3 million reads per library.

On this clonotype: Its antigen is undetermined.

The study made its TRB cDNA libraries by 5' RACE, adding UMI labels. Using the 5' RACE reads, TCRdb records one entry per CDR3 protein without DNA. The clone table shows about 150,000 distinct CDR3 sequences, with the ten largest holding 0.41%. Regarding the study as a whole: Much lower diversity was found in memory CD8+ cells, while both naive subsets had comparably high diversity. CXCR3-positive naive cells had TRB CDR3s that were more hydrophobic than CXCR3-negative naive cells had.

Each CD8+ T cell subset was sorted in triplicate, hundreds of thousands of cells each. This CDR3 has 12 residues. The receptor was isolated from a human donor in good health. Some clones in this sample may be carry-over from other donors' samples. The rearrangement joins TRBV12-3 or TRBV12-4 to TRBJ1-2. The sample comprised naive CXCR3+ CD8+ T cells from blood. Subset here: CD45RO-CCR7+CD27+CD95- naive CD8+ T cells expressing CXCR3 (TNR3+). The CDR3 protein is CASSLTVYGYTF.